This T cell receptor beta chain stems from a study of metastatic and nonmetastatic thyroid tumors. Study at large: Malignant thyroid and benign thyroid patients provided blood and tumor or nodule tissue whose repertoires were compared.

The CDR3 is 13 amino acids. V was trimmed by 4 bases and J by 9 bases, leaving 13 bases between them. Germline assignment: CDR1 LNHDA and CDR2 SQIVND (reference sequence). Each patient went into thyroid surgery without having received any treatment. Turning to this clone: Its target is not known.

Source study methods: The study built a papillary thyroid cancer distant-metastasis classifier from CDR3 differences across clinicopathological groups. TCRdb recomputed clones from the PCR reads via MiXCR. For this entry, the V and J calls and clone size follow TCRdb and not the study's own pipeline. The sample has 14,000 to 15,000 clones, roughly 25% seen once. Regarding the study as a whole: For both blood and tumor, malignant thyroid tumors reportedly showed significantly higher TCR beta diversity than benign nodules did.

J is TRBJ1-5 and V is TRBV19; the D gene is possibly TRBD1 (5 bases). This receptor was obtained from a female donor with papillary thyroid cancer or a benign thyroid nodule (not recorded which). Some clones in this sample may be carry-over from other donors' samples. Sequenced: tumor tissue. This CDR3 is CASSTTGVGPQHF. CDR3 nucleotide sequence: TGTGCCAGTAGTACCACAGGAGTTGGGCCCCAGCATTTT.